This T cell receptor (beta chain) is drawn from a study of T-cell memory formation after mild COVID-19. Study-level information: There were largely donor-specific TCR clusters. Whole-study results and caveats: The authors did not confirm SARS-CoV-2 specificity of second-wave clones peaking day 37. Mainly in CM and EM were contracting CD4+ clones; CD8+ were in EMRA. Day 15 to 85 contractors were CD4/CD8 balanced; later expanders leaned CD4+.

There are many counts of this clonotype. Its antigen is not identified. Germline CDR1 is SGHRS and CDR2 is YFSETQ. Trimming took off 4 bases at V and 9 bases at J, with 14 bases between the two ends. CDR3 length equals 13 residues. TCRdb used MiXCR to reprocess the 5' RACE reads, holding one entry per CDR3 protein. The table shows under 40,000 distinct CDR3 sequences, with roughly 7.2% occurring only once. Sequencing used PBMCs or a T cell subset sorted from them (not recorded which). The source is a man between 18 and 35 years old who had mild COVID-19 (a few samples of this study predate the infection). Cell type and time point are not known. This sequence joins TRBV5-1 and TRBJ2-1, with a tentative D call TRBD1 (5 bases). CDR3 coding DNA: TGCGCCAGCAGCCCAGGAAGGGGCGGTGAGCAGTTCTTC. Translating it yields CASSPGRGGEQFF.